These 20 T cell receptor beta chains were sequenced from one sample in a study of cytomegalovirus exposure and HLA in healthy donors. Primers for the PCR totalled 60 Vbeta and 13 Jbeta. Here immunoSEQ multiplex PCR was the method, and the copy in TCRdb shows in-frame clones only, minus some. Of about 140,000 clones detected, just under 85% appear once; the ten largest clones hold around 1.5%. The sample taken for sequencing was PBMCs. These receptors originate from a man aged 25 to 45 in good health and CMV-seropositive.

With regard to this clone: Distinct nucleotide sequences in the sample also encode this CDR3. This rearrangement joins TRBV5-8 to TRBJ2-1; D is uncertain. Deletions cut 4 bases from V and 0 bases from J, with 11 bases between. The CDR3 has 15 amino acids. Per the germline V gene, CDR1 is SGHTS and CDR2 is YDEGEE. The CDR3 sequence: CASSLGRSSYNEQFF. Written as DNA, the CDR3 is TGTGCCAGCAGCCTGGGCAGAAGCTCCTACAATGAGCAGTTCTTC.

This chain uses TRBV7-2 with TRBJ2-2; 9 bases are a match to TRBD2. V trimming: 1 base; J trimming: 4 bases; junction bases outside the gene matches: 4. This CDR3 region has 16 residues. Germline loops: CDR1 SGHTA, CDR2 FQGNSA. The CDR3 nucleotides read TGTGCCAGCAGCTTAGGGGGACTAGCTAGCACCGGGGAGCTGTTTTTT. Residues: CASSLGGLASTGELFF.

The chain is built from TRBV14 and TRBJ1-1; perhaps TRBD1 as D (5 bases). Trimming shortened V by 6 bases and J by 3 bases, and 11 bases separated the two germline ends. Germline loops: CDR1 SGHDN, CDR2 FVKESK. The CDR3 loop spans 13 amino acids. The CDR3 DNA reads as TGTGCCAGCAGTATACAGGTTCACACTGAAGCTTTCTTT. Encoded protein: CASSIQVHTEAFF.

The chain carries TRBV18 and TRBJ1-4, with TRBD1 matching 10 bases. The CDR3 loop spans 16 amino acids. V trimming: 2 bases; J trimming: 0 bases; junction bases outside the gene matches: 0. Germline V gene sequence: CDR1 KGHSH, CDR2 LQKENI. The CDR3 here is CASSPGTGATNEKLFF. CDR3 nucleotides: TGTGCCAGCTCACCAGGGACAGGGGCAACTAATGAAAAACTGTTTTTT.

The genes are TRBV5-4 and TRBJ2-3; 7 nucleotides agree with TRBD1. Germline loops: CDR1 SGHNT, CDR2 YYREEE (reference sequence). V shed 4 bases and J 3 bases; nucleotides not matched to a gene: 8. The CDR3 runs to 15 residues. Here the CDR3 reads CASSPFQGVTDTQYF. The CDR3 DNA reads TGTGCCAGCAGCCCGTTCCAGGGGGTAACAGATACGCAGTATTTT.

This sequence joins TRBV5-1 and TRBJ2-1, with D possibly matching TRBD2 (7 bases). Per the germline V gene, CDR1 is SGHRS and CDR2 is YFSETQ. V was clipped by 4 bases and J by 5 bases, with 16 bases between them. The CDR3 totals 15 residues. In nucleotides, the CDR3 is TGCGCCAGCAGCGGGGGAGGGGGGAACAACAATGAGCAGTTCTTC. It specifies CASSGGGGNNNEQFF.

This clone was counted a single time. The chain combines TRBV4-1 with TRBJ2-3; 11 positions agree with TRBD2. CDR1 is MGHRA and CDR2 is YSYEKL in the germline V gene. The CDR3 covers 17 residues. The V and J ends lost 2 bases and 5 bases, in that order; junction bases with no gene match: 9. CDR3 in DNA: TGCGCCAGCAGCCAACTACCGTTAGCGGGAGGGCGAGATACGCAGTATTTT. Translated: CASSQLPLAGGRDTQYF.

This clone was counted once. The genes are TRBV18 and TRBJ2-3, with 7 bases matching TRBD1. This CDR3 comprises 16 residues. V gave up 3 bases and J gave up 2 bases; unmatched junction bases: 8. Germline CDR1 KGHSH, CDR2 LQKENI. CDR3 amino acids: CASSPSPDRDTDTQYF. Here the CDR3 DNA reads TGTGCCAGCTCACCCTCCCCCGACAGGGACACAGATACGCAGTATTTT.

This chain links TRBV7-9 with TRBJ2-7; 9 bases are shared with TRBD1. J was trimmed by 4 bases and V by 10 bases; bases with no gene match: 14. Germline CDR1 is SEHNR and CDR2 is FQNEAQ (reference sequence). The CDR3 spans 15 residues. The CDR3 is CATSGTGKVRYEQYF. CDR3 in DNA: TGTGCCACCTCCGGGACAGGGAAAGTGAGGTACGAGCAGTACTTC. Complete variable domain (other parts from reference TRBV7-9 and TRBJ2-7): DTGVSQNPRHKITKRGQNVTFRCDPISEHNRLYWYRQTLGQGPEFLTYFQNEAQLEKSRLLSDRFSAERPKGSFSTLEIQRTEQGDSAMYLCATSGTGKVRYEQYFGPGTRLTVT.

The chain couples TRBV28 to TRBJ1-2; 7 nucleotides agree with TRBD1. The CDR3 runs 13 residues. Trimming at V came to 8 bases and at J to 8 bases, leaving 11 bases not matched to a gene. Germline-derived CDR1 and CDR2 are MDHEN and SYDVKM. Written as DNA, the CDR3 is TGTGCCAGCGGATACAGGGGACCCGTAGGCTACACCTTC. This encodes CASGYRGPVGYTF.

The rearrangement joins TRBV5-1 to TRBJ1-1; D remains unclear. CDR1 and CDR2 from the germline V gene are SGHRS and YFSETQ. The CDR3 is 13 residues long. V lost 3 bases and J lost 4, with 10 bases in between. This CDR3 reads CASSSVVGTEAFF. In DNA, the CDR3 is TGCGCCAGCAGCTCGGTAGTTGGCACTGAAGCTTTCTTT.

The chain carries TRBV7-9 and TRBJ1-5, with 8 bases lining up with TRBD1. Germline V CDR1 and CDR2: SEHNR, FQNEAQ (reference sequence). This CDR3 comprises 16 residues. V lost 4 bases to trimming and J lost 3 bases; unmatched junction nucleotides: 8. Written as DNA, the CDR3 is TGTGCCAGCAGCTCGGCGGCAGGGGGCCCCAATCAGCCCCAGCATTTT. This sequence encodes CASSSAAGGPNQPQHF.

This chain joins TRBV30 and TRBJ1-2, with D unclear. The CDR3 totals 14 residues. Germline assignment: CDR1 GTSNPN and CDR2 SVGIG (reference sequence). V lost 1 base and J lost 4, with 13 bases in between. DNA of the CDR3: TGTGCCTGGAGTGCGGGAGGACCGGTCTATGGCTACACCTTC. Translation gives CAWSAGGPVYGYTF.

The CDR3 is CAWSHGGYQPQHF. The CDR3 nucleotides read TGTGCCTGGAGTCATGGGGGGTACCAGCCCCAGCATTTT. The rearrangement links TRBV30 to TRBJ1-5, with D possibly being TRBD1 (5 bases). Germline V gives CDR1 GTSNPN, CDR2 SVGIG (reference sequence). This CDR3 is built from 13 residues. The V and J ends lost 2 bases and 7 bases respectively, with 12 bases between them. The whole variable domain, filled in from reference TRBV30 and TRBJ1-5, reads SQTIHQWPATLVQPVGSPLSLECTVEGTSNPNLYWYRQAAGRGLQLLFYSVGIGQISSEVPQNLSASRPQDRQFILSSKKLLLSDSGFYLCAWSHGGYQPQHFGDGTRLSIL.

Turning to this clone: It is likely a read error, because the conserved phenylalanine at the end of the CDR3 is missing. The chain has TRBV5-1 and TRBJ1-2; D remains unclear. Between the trimmed V and J ends, which lost 4 bases and 10 bases, there was a span of 14 bases. The CDR3 covers 12 residues. Germline CDR1 is SGHRS and CDR2 is YFSETQ. The CDR3 protein is CASSVGNLDYTL. The CDR3 DNA reads TGCGCCAGCAGCGTCGGTAACCTGGACTACACCCTC.

The chain carries TRBV15 and TRBJ2-1; D is perhaps TRBD2 (7 bases). This CDR3 spans 14 amino acids. Germline V gene data show CDR1 as LNHNV and CDR2 as YYDKDF (reference sequence). The V and J ends lost 6 bases and 5 bases respectively, with 14 bases between them. The chain's CDR3 is CATRGGLADNEQFF. The CDR3 DNA follows: TGTGCCACCAGGGGGGGGCTAGCGGACAATGAGCAGTTCTTC. The whole variable domain, remainder taken from reference TRBV15 and TRBJ2-1, is DAMVIQNPRYQVTQFGKPVTLSCSQTLNHNVMYWYQQKSSQAPKLLFHYYDKDFNNEADTPDNFQSRRPNTSFCFLDIRSPGLGDTAMYLCATRGGLADNEQFFGPGTRLTVL.

The gene calls are TRBV30 and TRBJ2-3, with D possibly being TRBD1 (8 bases). V shed 3 bases and J shed 2 bases, with 15 bases lying between them. CDR3 length equals 15 residues. Germline V gene lookup returns CDR1 GTSNPN and CDR2 SVGIG (reference sequence). The CDR3 DNA sequence: TGTGCCTGGAGCGGGGGGACAGGTACCACAGATACGCAGTATTTT. This sequence encodes CAWSGGTGTTDTQYF. The full variable domain, with the rest looked up from reference TRBV30 and TRBJ2-3, is SQTIHQWPATLVQPVGSPLSLECTVEGTSNPNLYWYRQAAGRGLQLLFYSVGIGQISSEVPQNLSASRPQDRQFILSSKKLLLSDSGFYLCAWSGGTGTTDTQYFGPGTRLTVL.

V and J are TRBV4-2 and TRBJ2-5; the match to TRBD2 covers 9 bases. The J call is uncertain, as TRBJ2-7 better fits the DNA end. Germline CDR1 is LGHNA and CDR2 is YNFKEQ. The CDR3 totals 18 residues. DNA for the CDR3: TGTGCCAGCAGCCAAGAATTTATTGGGACTAGCCGTGCCTACGAGCAGTACTTC. It translates to CASSQEFIGTSRAYEQYF.

This clone was seen a few times. The chain links TRBV18 to TRBJ1-2; D is ambiguous. Trimming stripped 0 bases from V and 8 bases from J, with 13 bases between. Germline values: CDR1 KGHSH, CDR2 LQKENI. This CDR3 spans 14 amino acids. Written as DNA, the CDR3 is TGTGCCAGCTCACCACCGGGGAGATCGGGAGGCTACACCTTC. This sequence encodes CASSPPGRSGGYTF.

This clone was recorded a few times. The chain combines TRBV30 with TRBJ1-4, with D uncertain. Trimming removed 3 bases at V and 7 bases at J, with 12 bases between. Germline V gene sequence: CDR1 GTSNPN, CDR2 SVGIG (reference sequence). The CDR3 runs to 13 residues. For the CDR3, the DNA is TGTGCCTGGAGCGAGGCGGGTGTTGAAAAACTGTTTTTT. It encodes CAWSEAGVEKLFF.